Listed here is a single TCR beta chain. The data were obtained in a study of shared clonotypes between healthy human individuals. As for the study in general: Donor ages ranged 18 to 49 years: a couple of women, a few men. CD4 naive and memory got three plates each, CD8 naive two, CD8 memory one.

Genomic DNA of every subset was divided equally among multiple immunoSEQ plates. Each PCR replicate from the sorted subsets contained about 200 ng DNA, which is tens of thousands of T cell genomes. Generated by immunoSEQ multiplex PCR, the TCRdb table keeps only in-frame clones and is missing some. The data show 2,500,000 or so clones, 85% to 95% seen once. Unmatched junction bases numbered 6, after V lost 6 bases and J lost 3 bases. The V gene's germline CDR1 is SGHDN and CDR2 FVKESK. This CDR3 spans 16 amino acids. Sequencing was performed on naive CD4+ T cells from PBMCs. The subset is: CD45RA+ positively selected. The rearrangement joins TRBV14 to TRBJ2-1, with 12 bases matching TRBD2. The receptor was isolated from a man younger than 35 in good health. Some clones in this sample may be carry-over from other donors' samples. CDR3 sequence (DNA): TGTGCCAGCAGTCTGCGACTAGCGGGGGACTACAATGAGCAGTTCTTC. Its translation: CASSLRLAGDYNEQFF.